The next 30 T cell receptor beta chains were all read from a single sample in a study of blood T cell repertoires in COVID-19. Measured with immunoSEQ multiplex PCR; TCRdb has only the in-frame clones, and not every one. The sample holds some 400,000 clones, more than 75% seen once. Sequenced sample: PBMCs or T cells enriched from blood (not recorded which). These TCRs come from a man younger than 40 who had recovered from COVID-19.

The V call is TRBV11-2, the J call TRBJ2-1; D gene uncertain. V lost 0 bases and J 0 bases, leaving 6 bases between the germline ends. The length of the CDR3 is 15 residues. CDR1 is SGHAT and CDR2 is FQNNGV in the germline V gene. The CDR3 sequence is CASSLDASSYNEQFF. As DNA, the CDR3 is TGTGCCAGCAGCTTAGATGCGAGCTCCTACAATGAGCAGTTCTTC. Using reference TRBV11-2 and TRBJ2-1 for the parts outside the CDR3, the full variable domain is EAGVAQSPRYKIIEKRQSVAFWCNPISGHATLYWYQQILGQGPKLLIQFQNNGVVDDSQLPKDRFSAERLKGVDSTLKIQPAKLEDSAVYLCASSLDASSYNEQFFGPGTRLTVL.

J is TRBJ2-5 and V is TRBV15; TRBD2 agrees at 7 bases. V lost 4 bases, J lost 2 bases, and 13 bases stayed unmatched. The CDR3 is 17 amino acids. Germline V gene data show CDR1 as LNHNV and CDR2 as YYDKDF (reference sequence). This chain's CDR3 is CATSKGAGLGLQETQYF. CDR3 DNA: TGTGCCACCAGCAAGGGAGCGGGGTTGGGATTGCAAGAGACCCAGTACTTC.

The chain employs TRBV4-2 and TRBJ2-1; 7 bases are a match to TRBD2. The ends lost 0 bases at V and 9 bases at J; junction bases unmatched: 2. Per germline, CDR1 LGHNA and CDR2 YNFKEQ. The CDR3 totals 13 residues. CDR3 DNA: TGTGCCAGCAGCCAAGATCCGGGAGGTGAGCAGTTCTTC. This gives the protein CASSQDPGGEQFF.

The chain links TRBV5-6 to TRBJ2-3; 7 nucleotides agree with TRBD2. This CDR3 contains 14 residues. Germline V lookup: CDR1 SGHDT, CDR2 YYEEEE. The V and J ends lost 4 bases and 4 bases, in that order; junction bases with no gene match: 6. The CDR3 loop reads CASSPGGYADTQYF. In DNA form, the CDR3 reads TGTGCCAGCAGCCCGGGAGGATACGCAGATACGCAGTATTTT.

To note about this clone: Other DNA sequences in this specimen translate into the identical CDR3. The CDR3 is CASSLTGSNQPQHF. CDR3 nucleotide sequence: TGTGCCAGCAGCCTGACAGGGAGCAATCAGCCCCAGCATTTT. The chain employs TRBV7-9 and TRBJ1-5, with 7 bases matching TRBD1. The germline gives CDR1 SEHNR, CDR2 FQNEAQ (reference sequence). This CDR3 has 14 amino acids. V was clipped by 5 bases and J by 1 base; unmatched bases: 2.

A few counts support this clone. This chain connects TRBV11-2 to TRBJ1-2; tentative D call: TRBD1 (5 bases). Germline V gene sequence: CDR1 SGHAT, CDR2 FQNNGV. CDR3 size: 14 residues. The germline V and J ends were trimmed by 2 bases and 2 bases, with 9 bases remaining between them. CDR3 protein: CASSLQGLNYGYTF. In nucleotides, the CDR3 is TGTGCCAGCAGCTTACAGGGTTTGAACTATGGCTACACCTTC. The full variable domain, completed using reference TRBV11-2 and TRBJ1-2, is EAGVAQSPRYKIIEKRQSVAFWCNPISGHATLYWYQQILGQGPKLLIQFQNNGVVDDSQLPKDRFSAERLKGVDSTLKIQPAKLEDSAVYLCASSLQGLNYGYTFGSGTRLTVV.

This rearrangement joins TRBV7-2 to TRBJ2-3; tentatively, D is TRBD2 (5 bases). This CDR3 is 13 amino acids long. CDR1 is SGHTA, CDR2 FQGNSA, per germline. The germline V and J ends were trimmed by 8 bases and 1 base, with 10 bases remaining between them. This CDR3 is CASLPGGTDTQYF. The DNA for the CDR3 is TGTGCCAGCCTCCCCGGGGGCACAGATACGCAGTATTTT.

V and J are TRBV10-3 and TRBJ1-1, with unresolved D. The CDR3 covers 16 residues. The germline V gene has CDR1 ENHRY and CDR2 SYGVKD. With 5 bases removed from V and 6 bases from J, the gap between germline ends came to 22 bases. The CDR3 is CAISYQRGGIRAEAFF. The CDR3 DNA follows: TGTGCCATCAGTTATCAAAGAGGAGGGATTAGGGCTGAAGCTTTCTTT.

The chain recombines TRBV6-5 with TRBJ1-2; 7 bases agree with TRBD1. Per the germline V gene, CDR1 is MNHEY and CDR2 is SVGAGI. The CDR3 is 15 residues long. V lost 2 bases and J lost 5; bases outside the gene matches: 8. CDR3 loop: CASSYKTGTFYGYTF. CDR3 sequence (DNA): TGTGCCAGCAGTTACAAGACAGGGACATTTTATGGCTACACCTTC.

V gene TRBV19 combines with J gene TRBJ2-2; TRBD2 matches 9 bases. Germline V gives CDR1 LNHDA, CDR2 SQIVND (reference sequence). V dropped 10 bases and J dropped 0; count of bases not matched to a gene: 6. The CDR3 loop spans 15 amino acids. The CDR3 is CATAGGAANTGELFF. The CDR3 region has the DNA TGTGCCACCGCGGGGGGGGCTGCGAACACCGGGGAGCTGTTTTTT.

The chain has TRBV30 and TRBJ2-7; 8 bases are a match to TRBD1. V shed 4 bases and J 6 bases; nucleotides not matched to a gene: 8. The length of the CDR3 is 13 residues. Per the germline V gene, CDR1 is GTSNPN and CDR2 is SVGIG (reference sequence). The CDR3 coding sequence is TGTGCCTGGACTGGACTCCAGGGGGCCGAGCAGTACTTC. The encoded protein is CAWTGLQGAEQYF.

The CDR3 coding sequence is TGTGCCAGCAGTGAAGGGGCAGGGTGGCAGCCCCAGCATTTT. It encodes CASSEGAGWQPQHF. The rearrangement uses TRBV6-1 and TRBJ1-5; a possible D gene is TRBD1 (5 bases). CDR1 MNHNS and CDR2 SASEGT come from the germline V gene. V lost 1 base and J lost 7, with 11 bases in between. CDR3 length: 14 residues.

The chain carries TRBV19 and TRBJ1-1, with TRBD1 identical over 8 bases. The CDR3 sequence is 15 residues long. J was trimmed by 0 bases and V by 5 bases; bases with no gene match: 5. Germline CDR1 and CDR2: LNHDA and SQIVND (reference sequence). CDR3 region: CASSPRQGMNTEAFF. For the CDR3, the DNA is TGTGCCAGTAGTCCACGACAGGGGATGAACACTGAAGCTTTCTTT.

CDR3 loop: CASSPGTGGINTEAFF. CDR3 DNA: TGTGCCAGCTCACCAGGAACAGGGGGGATTAACACTGAAGCTTTCTTT. V is TRBV18 and J is TRBJ1-1, with TRBD1 matching 8 bases. The length of the CDR3 is 16 residues. Germline CDR1 reads KGHSH; CDR2 reads LQKENI. J lost 2 bases, V lost 2 bases, and 7 bases had no gene match.

The chain recombines TRBV11-3 with TRBJ2-1; possible D gene TRBD1, 5 bases. V dropped 0 bases and J dropped 3 bases, with 9 bases sitting between them. Per germline, CDR1 SGHNT and CDR2 YENEEA. The CDR3 has 15 residues. In DNA, the CDR3 is TGTGCCAGCAGCTTAGATGCAGGGAACTACAATGAGCAGTTCTTC. This gives the protein CASSLDAGNYNEQFF.

The chain carries TRBV18 and TRBJ2-7, with D tentatively TRBD2 (6 bases). V was shortened by 6 bases and J by 1 base, with 19 bases between the two germline ends. Germline lookup yields CDR1 KGHSH and CDR2 LQKENI. The CDR3 contains 16 residues. The CDR3 DNA reads TGTGCCAGCTCTCGGGGGTCGTTGGTCGGATCCTACGAGCAGTACTTC. It encodes CASSRGSLVGSYEQYF.

This clone was found once. The gene calls are TRBV5-1 and TRBJ1-4; D may be TRBD1 (6 bases). V lost 0 bases to trimming and J lost 8 bases, with 11 bases between them. Germline V CDR1 and CDR2: SGHRS, YFSETQ. This CDR3 contains 14 residues. CDR3 nucleotide sequence: TGCGCCAGCAGCTTGGCACAGGGTGGGGAAAAACTGTTTTTT. Its translation is CASSLAQGGEKLFF.

The chain couples TRBV5-5 to TRBJ1-6; D remains unclear. V was pared by 0 bases and J by 9 bases, with 16 bases between. The CDR3 has 16 amino acids. CDR1 and CDR2 (germline): SGHKS, YYEKEE (reference sequence). The CDR3 DNA is TGTGCCAGCAGCTTGGTATTTCGGGAATTAGTTTCACCCCTCCACTTT. Translated, it gives CASSLVFRELVSPLHF. The complete variable domain, with remaining parts taken from reference TRBV5-5 and TRBJ1-6, reads DAGVTQSPTHLIKTRGQQVTLRCSPISGHKSVSWYQQVLGQGPQFIFQYYEKEERGRGNFPDRFSARQFPNYSSELNVNALLLGDSALYLCASSLVFRELVSPLHFGNGTRLTVT.

J is TRBJ1-5 and V is TRBV19; D possibly corresponds to TRBD1 (6 bases). The CDR3 has 15 residues. The germline V gene encodes CDR1 LNHDA and CDR2 SQIVND (reference sequence). V lost 4 bases to trimming and J lost 5 bases, with 15 bases between them. This CDR3 reads CASSNRDPGDQPQHF. The DNA of the CDR3 is TGTGCCAGTAGTAACAGGGATCCCGGGGATCAGCCCCAGCATTTT.

This clone was detected only once. The V call is TRBV5-6, the J call TRBJ1-2; tentatively, D is TRBD1 (5 bases). Trimming took 2 bases from V and 8 from J, leaving 10 bases between them. This CDR3 comprises 12 residues. Germline V lookup: CDR1 SGHDT, CDR2 YYEEEE. The DNA of the CDR3 is TGTGCCAGCAGCTTCAGGGTTAGGGGCTACACCTTC. Translating gives CASSFRVRGYTF.

The rearrangement joins TRBV2 to TRBJ1-1; maybe TRBD1 (6 bases). V gave up 6 bases and J gave up 6 bases, with 23 bases separating them. Germline assignment: CDR1 SNHLY and CDR2 FYNNEI. The CDR3 has 16 amino acids. The CDR3 reads CASSNRDMVGGSEAFF. Written as DNA, the CDR3 is TGTGCCAGCAGCAACCGGGACATGGTAGGTGGCTCTGAAGCTTTCTTT.

The V call is TRBV15, the J call TRBJ1-5; 11 bases map to TRBD1. Germline V gene data show CDR1 as LNHNV and CDR2 as YYDKDF (reference sequence). This CDR3 is 15 amino acids long. V lost 5 bases to trimming and J lost 8 bases; unmatched junction nucleotides: 8. The CDR3: CATSGTGGSIEPQHF. The CDR3 DNA reads TGTGCCACCAGCGGGACAGGGGGATCAATAGAGCCCCAGCATTTT.

The chain carries TRBV18 and TRBJ2-3; D not resolved. The V end was cut by 1 base, the J end by 0 bases, with 8 bases between. CDR1 and CDR2 from the germline V gene are KGHSH and LQKENI. The CDR3 is made up of 15 amino acids. CDR3 sequence (DNA): TGTGCCAGCTCACCACTGGTGGCCAGCACAGATACGCAGTATTTT. Translated, it gives CASSPLVASTDTQYF.

The V gene is TRBV5-1, the J gene TRBJ1-1; 8 bases are shared with TRBD1. V was clipped by 3 bases and J by 4 bases; unmatched bases: 5. The CDR3 length is 14 residues. CDR1 and CDR2 (germline): SGHRS, YFSETQ. The CDR3 DNA reads TGCGCCAGCAGCTCGCAGACAGGGGCCACTGAAGCTTTCTTT. Translation: CASSSQTGATEAFF.

V and J are TRBV10-3 and TRBJ2-5, with TRBD1 as a possible D gene (5 bases). Trimming shortened V by 2 bases and J by 2 bases, and 6 bases separated the two germline ends. The germline V gene has CDR1 ENHRY and CDR2 SYGVKD. This CDR3 comprises 13 residues. CDR3 nucleotide sequence: TGTGCCATCAGTGAGGGACAACAAGAGACCCAGTACTTC. Protein product: CAISEGQQETQYF.

The chain combines TRBV18 with TRBJ1-1; TRBD1 might be the D (6 bases). This CDR3 region has 13 residues. From germline, CDR1 is KGHSH and CDR2 LQKENI. The germline V and J ends were trimmed by 3 bases and 10 bases, with 15 bases remaining between them. The CDR3 nucleotides read TGTGCCAGCTCACCCGAGGGGGTACGGGGAGCTTTCTTT. Amino acids: CASSPEGVRGAFF.

The V and J genes are TRBV6-2 or TRBV6-3 and TRBJ2-5; 7 nucleotides line up with TRBD2. The CDR3 has 15 residues. CDR1 and CDR2 from the germline V gene are MNHEY and SVGEGT. The V gene end was trimmed by 5 bases and the J gene end by 4 bases; junction bases not matched to a gene: 10. Here the CDR3 reads CASSRPGSSGETQYF. The DNA of the CDR3 is TGTGCCAGCAGTCGACCGGGATCTAGCGGAGAGACCCAGTACTTC.

V usage is TRBV29-1 and J usage is TRBJ2-5, with 7 positions matching TRBD1. CDR3 length: 14 amino acids. Germline V lookup: CDR1 SQVTM, CDR2 ANQGSEA. With 3 bases clipped from V and 4 bases from J, the junction kept 8 bases outside the gene matches. The DNA for the CDR3 is TGCAGCGTTGACCGGGTAGGGGGCGGAGAGACCCAGTACTTC. This translates into CSVDRVGGGETQYF.

The chain joins TRBV27 to TRBJ1-1, with D unclear. Trimming cost V 5 bases and J 1 base, with 11 bases left between them. The germline V gene encodes CDR1 MNHEY and CDR2 SMNVEV (reference sequence). The CDR3 covers 14 residues. CDR3 DNA sequence: TGTGCCAGCAGTCCCATGGGCCCGAACACTGAAGCTTTCTTT. It is translated as CASSPMGPNTEAFF.

Turning to this clone: The junction shows a germline mismatch at one end, possibly a read error. This chain connects TRBV5-5 to TRBJ1-4; D is undetermined. This CDR3 is built from 14 residues. From germline, CDR1 is SGHKS and CDR2 YYEKEE (reference sequence). CDR3 sequence reads: CASTLRATNEKLFF. CDR3 sequence (DNA): TGTGCCAGCACCTTGAGAGCAACTAATGAAAAACTGTTTTTT. The full variable domain, rest sourced from reference TRBV5-5 and TRBJ1-4, is DAGVTQSPTHLIKTRGQQVTLRCSPISGHKSVSWYQQVLGQGPQFIFQYYEKEERGRGNFPDRFSARQFPNYSSELNVNALLLGDSALYLCASTLRATNEKLFFGSGTQLSVL.